This is a list of T cell receptor beta chains from one sample in a study of control samples from healthy donors and cancer patients. Clones were read by immunoSEQ multiplex PCR, and TCRdb kept only the in-frame ones, dropping some. The sample shows 60,000 to 85,000 clones, roughly 92% of them seen only once. Material for sequencing was blood. The receptors here all came from a woman aged 55-69 years in good health. Each CDR3 is given with its conserved first and last residue. D genes are given only for firm matches. Clone size is shown for a subset of rows, as once, few, many or a class of expanded clone.

clone_size,d_call,j_call,v_call,cdr3_nt,cdr3_aa
-,TRBD2,TRBJ2-5,TRBV5-1,TGCGCCAGCAGCTCGACAACCCTACTAGCGGCTACCCAGTACTTC,CASSSTTLLAATQYF
-,-,TRBJ2-7,TRBV3-1/TRBV3-2,TGTGCCAGCAGCCCGGCTTCCCGAGGGCTCGAGCAGTACTTC,CASSPASRGLEQYF
once,-,TRBJ2-2,TRBV25-1,TGTGCCAGCAGTGATGTCCGGACGAACACCGGGGAGCTGTTTTTT,CASSDVRTNTGELFF
-,-,TRBJ1-2,TRBV6-5,TGTGCCAGCAGTCCCCAGGCCTCCGGGGGCTACACCTTC,CASSPQASGGYTF
-,TRBD2,TRBJ2-2,TRBV9,TGTGCCAGCAGCGTAGGAGTAGCGGGAGCAGTCGGGGAGCTGTTTTTT,CASSVGVAGAVGELFF
-,-,TRBJ1-1,TRBV10-3,TGTGCCTGTTCACATCGCCCCAGGGCTGAAGCTTTCTTT,CACSHRPRAEAFF
-,TRBD1,TRBJ2-1,TRBV28,TGTGCCAGCAACGTACAGGGGAAAGGGGGCAATGAGCAGTTCTTC,CASNVQGKGGNEQFF
few,-,TRBJ2-3,TRBV6-5,TGTGCCAGCAGTTACTCGCGTCAGGTCAGGGGAGATACGCAGTATTTT,CASSYSRQVRGDTQYF
-,-,TRBJ1-1,TRBV5-1,TGCGCCAGCAGCTATTTTGGGGGAACTGAAGCTTTCTTT,CASSYFGGTEAFF
-,TRBD2,TRBJ2-7,TRBV7-6,TGTGCCAGCAGCTTCACGTACACCAGCGGGAGGGCCGGGTCCTACGAGCAGTACTTC,CASSFTYTSGRAGSYEQYF
-,-,TRBJ2-6,TRBV20-1,TGCAGTGCTAGTGCTCGGCCAGGGGCCAACGTCCTGACTTTC,CSASARPGANVLTF
once,-,TRBJ1-1,TRBV28,TGTGCCAGCACCCCTGGGCCAGGGAACACTGAAGCTTTCTTT,CASTPGPGNTEAFF
-,TRBD1,TRBJ1-2,TRBV6-1,TGTGCCAGCAGTGAAATTCTTGGACAGGGGGCGAAAACCTATGGCTACACCTTC,CASSEILGQGAKTYGYTF
-,-,TRBJ1-3,TRBV28,TGTGCCAGCAGCCCACCTCGGGGGGGGGCGGAGGGAAACACCATATATTTT,CASSPPRGGAEGNTIYF
-,-,TRBJ1-1,TRBV18,TGTGCCAGCTCACCAGACAGCGACAGGAACACTGAAGCTTTCTTT,CASSPDSDRNTEAFF
-,TRBD2,TRBJ2-5,TRBV30,TGTGCCTGGGCTAGCGGGAGCCAAGAGACCCAGTACTTC,CAWASGSQETQYF
once,-,TRBJ1-5,TRBV30,TGTGCCTGGAGTGTTGGTCCGTCGAATCAGCCCCAGCATTTT,CAWSVGPSNQPQHF
-,-,TRBJ1-1,TRBV12-3/TRBV12-4,TGTGCCAGCAGTCCCGATTTGAACACTGAAGCTTTCTTT,CASSPDLNTEAFF
once,-,TRBJ1-1,TRBV11-3,TGTGCCAGCAGCTTGGACGGTAGGAACACTGAAGCTTTCTTT,CASSLDGRNTEAFF
-,TRBD1,TRBJ2-1,TRBV7-6,TGTGCCAGCAGCCCCCGGGACAGGGGTGAGCAGTTCTTC,CASSPRDRGEQFF
-,-,TRBJ2-2,TRBV24-1,TGTGCCACCAGTGTAATGGGGACCGGGGAGCTGTTTTTT,CATSVMGTGELFF
few,TRBD2,TRBJ2-1,TRBV7-6,TGTGCCAGTCAACCCGGGACTAGCGGTGGTTTCGAGCAGTTCTTC,CASQPGTSGGFEQFF
-,-,TRBJ1-1,TRBV16,TGTGCCAGCAGCCGGTACAGCAGTGGGAACACTGAAGCTTTCTTT,CASSRYSSGNTEAFF